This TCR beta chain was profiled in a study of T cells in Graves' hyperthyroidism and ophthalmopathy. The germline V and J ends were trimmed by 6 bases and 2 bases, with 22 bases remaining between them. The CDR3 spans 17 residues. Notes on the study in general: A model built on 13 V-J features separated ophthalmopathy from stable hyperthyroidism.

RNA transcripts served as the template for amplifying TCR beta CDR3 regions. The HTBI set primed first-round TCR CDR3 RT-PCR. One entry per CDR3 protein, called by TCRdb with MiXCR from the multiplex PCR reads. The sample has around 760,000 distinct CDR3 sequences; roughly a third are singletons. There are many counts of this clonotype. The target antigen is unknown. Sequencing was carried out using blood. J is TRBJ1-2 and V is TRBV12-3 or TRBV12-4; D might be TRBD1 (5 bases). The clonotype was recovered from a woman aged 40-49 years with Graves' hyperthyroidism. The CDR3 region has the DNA TGTGCCAGCAGCCCCGCCGGGGGAGGCAGGGCCAACTATGGCTACACCTTC. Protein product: CASSPAGGGRANYGYTF.